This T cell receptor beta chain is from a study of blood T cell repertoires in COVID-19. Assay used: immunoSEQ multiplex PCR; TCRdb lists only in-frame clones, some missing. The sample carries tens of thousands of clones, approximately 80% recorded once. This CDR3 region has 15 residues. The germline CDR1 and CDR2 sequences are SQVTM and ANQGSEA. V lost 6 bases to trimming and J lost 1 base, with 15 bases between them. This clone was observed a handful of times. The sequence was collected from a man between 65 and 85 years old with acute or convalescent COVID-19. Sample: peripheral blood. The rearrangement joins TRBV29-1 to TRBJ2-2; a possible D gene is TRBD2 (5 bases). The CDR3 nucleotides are TGCAGCGTGATTCGAGGGTCTCGGAACACCGGGGAGCTGTTTTTT. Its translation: CSVIRGSRNTGELFF.